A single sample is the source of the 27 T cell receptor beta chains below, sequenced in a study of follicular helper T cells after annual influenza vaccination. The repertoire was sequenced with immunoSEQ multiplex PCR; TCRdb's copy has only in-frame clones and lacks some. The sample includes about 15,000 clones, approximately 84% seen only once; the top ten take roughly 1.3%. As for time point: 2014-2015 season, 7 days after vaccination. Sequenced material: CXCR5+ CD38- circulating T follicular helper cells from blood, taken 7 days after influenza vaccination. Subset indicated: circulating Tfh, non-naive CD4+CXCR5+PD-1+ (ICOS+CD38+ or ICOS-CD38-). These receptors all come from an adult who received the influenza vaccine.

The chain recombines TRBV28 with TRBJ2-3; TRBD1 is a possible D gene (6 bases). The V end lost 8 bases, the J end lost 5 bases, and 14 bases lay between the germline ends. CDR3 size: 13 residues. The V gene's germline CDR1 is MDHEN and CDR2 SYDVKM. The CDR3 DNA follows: TGTGCCAGCGCCAGGGGAAATGGAGATACGCAGTATTTT. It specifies CASARGNGDTQYF.

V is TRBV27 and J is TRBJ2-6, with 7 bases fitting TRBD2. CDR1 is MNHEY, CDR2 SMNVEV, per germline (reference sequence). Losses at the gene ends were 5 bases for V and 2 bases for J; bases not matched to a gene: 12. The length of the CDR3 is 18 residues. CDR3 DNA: TGTGCCAGCAGTCCTCTGGTGCGGGAGCTAACTGGGGCCAACGTCCTGACTTTC. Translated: CASSPLVRELTGANVLTF. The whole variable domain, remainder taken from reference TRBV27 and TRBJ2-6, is EAQVTQNPRYLITVTGKKLTVTCSQNMNHEYMSWYRQDPGLGLRQIYYSMNVEVTDKGDVPEGYKVSRKEKRNFPLILESPSPNQTSLYFCASSPLVRELTGANVLTFGAGSRLTVL.

CDR3 residues: CASSPRVGTVGDGYTF. The CDR3 DNA reads TGTGCCAGCAGCCCCAGGGTAGGAACAGTAGGGGATGGCTACACCTTC. This chain connects TRBV7-8 to TRBJ1-2, with a tentative D call TRBD1 (5 bases). V was pared by 5 bases and J by 6 bases, with 22 bases between. This CDR3 is built from 16 residues. The V gene's germline CDR1 is SGHVS and CDR2 FQNEAQ.

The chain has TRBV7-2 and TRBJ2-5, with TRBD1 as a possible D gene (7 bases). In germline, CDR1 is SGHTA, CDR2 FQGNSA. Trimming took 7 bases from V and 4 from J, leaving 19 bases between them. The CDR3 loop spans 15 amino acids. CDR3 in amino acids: CASTPQGIGRETQYF. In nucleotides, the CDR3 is TGTGCCAGCACCCCACAGGGGATCGGGAGAGAGACCCAGTACTTC. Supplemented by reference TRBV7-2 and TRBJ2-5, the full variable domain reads GAGVSQSPSNKVTEKGKDVELRCDPISGHTALYWYRQSLGQGLEFLIYFQGNSAPDKSGLPSDRFSAERTGGSVSTLTIQRTQQEDSAVYLCASTPQGIGRETQYFGPGTRLLVL.

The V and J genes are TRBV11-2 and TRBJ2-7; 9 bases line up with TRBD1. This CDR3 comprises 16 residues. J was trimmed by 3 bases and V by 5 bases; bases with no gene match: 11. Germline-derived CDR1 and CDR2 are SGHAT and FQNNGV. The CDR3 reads CASSALTGGKIYEQYF. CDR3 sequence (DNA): TGTGCCAGCAGCGCTTTGACAGGGGGAAAAATCTACGAGCAGTACTTC.

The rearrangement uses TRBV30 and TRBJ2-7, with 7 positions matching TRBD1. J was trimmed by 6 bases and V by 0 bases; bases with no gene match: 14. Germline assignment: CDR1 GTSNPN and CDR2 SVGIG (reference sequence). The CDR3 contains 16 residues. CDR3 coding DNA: TGTGCCTGGAGTGTAATTCGGAGCCTACAGGGGTCCGAGCAGTACTTC. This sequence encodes CAWSVIRSLQGSEQYF.

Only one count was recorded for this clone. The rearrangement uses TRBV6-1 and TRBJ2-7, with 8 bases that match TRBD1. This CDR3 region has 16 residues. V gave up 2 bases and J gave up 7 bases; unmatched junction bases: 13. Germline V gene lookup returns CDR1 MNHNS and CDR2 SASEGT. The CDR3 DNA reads TGTGCCAGCAGTGAATTGACAGGGGTTAATCTACGGGAGCAGTACTTC. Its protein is CASSELTGVNLREQYF.

The CDR3 loop is CASSPDRDNQPQHF. The CDR3 coding sequence is TGTGCCAGCAGCCCTGACAGGGACAATCAGCCCCAGCATTTT. The chain is built from TRBV4-2 and TRBJ1-5; 7 bases match TRBD1. CDR1 is LGHNA and CDR2 is YNFKEQ in the germline V gene. J was trimmed by 3 bases and V by 4 bases; bases with no gene match: 3. This CDR3 contains 14 residues.

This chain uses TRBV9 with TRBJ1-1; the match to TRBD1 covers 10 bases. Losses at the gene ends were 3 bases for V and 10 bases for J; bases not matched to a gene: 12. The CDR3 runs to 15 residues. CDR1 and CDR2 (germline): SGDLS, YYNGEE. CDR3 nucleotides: TGTGCCAGCAGCGCTTCTCACGACAGGGGGCGCGGAGCTTTCTTT. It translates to CASSASHDRGRGAFF.

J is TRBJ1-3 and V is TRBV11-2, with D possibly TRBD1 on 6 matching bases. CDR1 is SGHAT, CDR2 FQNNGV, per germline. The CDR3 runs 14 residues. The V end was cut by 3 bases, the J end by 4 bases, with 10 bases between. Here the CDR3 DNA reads TGTGCCAGCAGCTTTCGGGGGGCCGGAAACACCATATATTTT. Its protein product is CASSFRGAGNTIYF.

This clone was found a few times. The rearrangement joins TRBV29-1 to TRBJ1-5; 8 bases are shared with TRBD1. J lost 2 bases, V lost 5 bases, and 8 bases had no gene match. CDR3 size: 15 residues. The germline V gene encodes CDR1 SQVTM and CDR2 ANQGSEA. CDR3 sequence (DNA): TGCAGCGTTTCCCAGGGGGCGCAAGGCAATCAGCCCCAGCATTTT. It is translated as CSVSQGAQGNQPQHF.

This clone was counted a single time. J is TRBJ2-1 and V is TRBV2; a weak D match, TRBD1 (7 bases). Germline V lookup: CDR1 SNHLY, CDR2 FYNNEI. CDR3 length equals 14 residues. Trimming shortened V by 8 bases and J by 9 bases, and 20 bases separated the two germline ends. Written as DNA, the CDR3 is TGTGCCAGCGGGCGACGACAGGGACTTAGTGAGCAGTTCTTC. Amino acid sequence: CASGRRQGLSEQFF.

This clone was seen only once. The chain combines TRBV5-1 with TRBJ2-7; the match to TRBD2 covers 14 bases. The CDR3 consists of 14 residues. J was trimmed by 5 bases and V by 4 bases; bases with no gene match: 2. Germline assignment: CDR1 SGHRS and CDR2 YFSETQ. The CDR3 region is CASSGTSGGDEQYF. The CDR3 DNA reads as TGCGCCAGCAGCGGGACTAGCGGGGGAGACGAGCAGTACTTC.

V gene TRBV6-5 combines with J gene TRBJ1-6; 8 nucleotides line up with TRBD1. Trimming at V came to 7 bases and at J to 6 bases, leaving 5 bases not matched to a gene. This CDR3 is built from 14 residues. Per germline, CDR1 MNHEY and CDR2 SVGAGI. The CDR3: CASTTGGRNSPLHF. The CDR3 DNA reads TGTGCCAGCACAACAGGGGGACGTAATTCACCCCTCCACTTT.

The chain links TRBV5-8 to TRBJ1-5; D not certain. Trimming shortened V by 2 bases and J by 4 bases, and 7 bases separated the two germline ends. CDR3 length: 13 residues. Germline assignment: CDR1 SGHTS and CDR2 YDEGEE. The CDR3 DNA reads TGTGCCAGCAGCTTAAGGCGGAATCAGCCCCAGCATTTT. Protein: CASSLRRNQPQHF.

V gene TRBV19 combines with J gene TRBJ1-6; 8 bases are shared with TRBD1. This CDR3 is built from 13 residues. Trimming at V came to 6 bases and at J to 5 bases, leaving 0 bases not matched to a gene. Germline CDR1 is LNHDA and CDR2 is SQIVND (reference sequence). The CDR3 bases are TGTGCCAGTAGGACAGGGGATAATTCACCCCTCCACTTT. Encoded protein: CASRTGDNSPLHF. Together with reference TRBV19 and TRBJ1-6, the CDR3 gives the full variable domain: DGGITQSPKYLFRKEGQNVTLSCEQNLNHDAMYWYRQDPGQGLRLIYYSQIVNDFQKGDIAEGYSVSREKKESFPLTVTSAQKNPTAFYLCASRTGDNSPLHFGNGTRLTVT.

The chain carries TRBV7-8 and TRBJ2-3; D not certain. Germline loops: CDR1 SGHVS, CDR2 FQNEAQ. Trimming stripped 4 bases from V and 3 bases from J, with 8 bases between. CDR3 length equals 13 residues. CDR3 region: CASSSLRTDTQYF. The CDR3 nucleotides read TGTGCCAGCAGCTCGCTGAGAACAGATACGCAGTATTTT.

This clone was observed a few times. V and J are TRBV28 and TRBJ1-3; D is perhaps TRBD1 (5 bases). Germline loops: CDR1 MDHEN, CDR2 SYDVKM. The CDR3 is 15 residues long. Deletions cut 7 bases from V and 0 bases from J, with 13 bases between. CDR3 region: CASNKGSFSGNTIYF. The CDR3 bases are TGTGCCAGCAACAAGGGGTCCTTCTCTGGAAACACCATATATTTT.

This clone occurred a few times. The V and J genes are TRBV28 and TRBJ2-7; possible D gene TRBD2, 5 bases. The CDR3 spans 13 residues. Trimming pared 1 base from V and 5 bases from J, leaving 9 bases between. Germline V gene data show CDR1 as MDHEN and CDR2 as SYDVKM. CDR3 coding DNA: TGTGCCAGCAGTTTATCCGGGGTCCACGAGCAGTACTTC. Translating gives CASSLSGVHEQYF.

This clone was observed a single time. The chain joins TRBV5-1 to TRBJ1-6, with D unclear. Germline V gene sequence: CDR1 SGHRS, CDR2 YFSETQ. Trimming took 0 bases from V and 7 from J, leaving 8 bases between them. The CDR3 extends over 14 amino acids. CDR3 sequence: CASSLGVTNSPLHF. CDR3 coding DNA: TGCGCCAGCAGCTTGGGCGTGACAAATTCACCCCTCCACTTT.

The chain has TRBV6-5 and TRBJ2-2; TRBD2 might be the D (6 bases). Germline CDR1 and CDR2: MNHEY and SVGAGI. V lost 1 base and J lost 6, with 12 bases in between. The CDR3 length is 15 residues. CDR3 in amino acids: CASSYWGLTPGELFF. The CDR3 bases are TGTGCCAGCAGTTACTGGGGACTTACTCCCGGGGAGCTGTTTTTT.

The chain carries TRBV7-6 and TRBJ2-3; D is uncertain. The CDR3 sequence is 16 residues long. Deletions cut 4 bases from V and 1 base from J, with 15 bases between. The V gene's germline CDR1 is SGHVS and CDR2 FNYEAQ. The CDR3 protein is CASSSRQASGTDTQYF. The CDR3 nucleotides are TGTGCCAGCAGCTCTAGGCAAGCTTCTGGCACAGATACGCAGTATTTT.

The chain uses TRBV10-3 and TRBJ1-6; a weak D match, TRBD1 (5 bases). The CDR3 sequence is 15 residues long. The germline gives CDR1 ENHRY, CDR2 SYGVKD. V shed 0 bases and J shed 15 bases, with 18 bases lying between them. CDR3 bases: TGTGCCATCAGTGAGTCCATGGTCAGGGTGATGAGCCTCCACTTT. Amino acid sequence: CAISESMVRVMSLHF.

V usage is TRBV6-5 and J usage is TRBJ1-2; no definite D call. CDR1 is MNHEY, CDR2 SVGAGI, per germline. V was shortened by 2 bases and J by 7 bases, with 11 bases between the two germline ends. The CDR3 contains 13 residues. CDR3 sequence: CASSYLGEGGYTF. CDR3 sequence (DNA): TGTGCCAGCAGTTACCTAGGAGAGGGTGGCTACACCTTC.

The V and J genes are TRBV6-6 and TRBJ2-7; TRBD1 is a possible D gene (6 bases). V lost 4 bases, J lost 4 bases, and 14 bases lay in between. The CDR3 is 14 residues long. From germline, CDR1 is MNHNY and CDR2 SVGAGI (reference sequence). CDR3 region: CASSLTTGSYEQYF. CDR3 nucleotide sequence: TGTGCCAGCAGTTTGACGACAGGAAGTTACGAGCAGTACTTC.

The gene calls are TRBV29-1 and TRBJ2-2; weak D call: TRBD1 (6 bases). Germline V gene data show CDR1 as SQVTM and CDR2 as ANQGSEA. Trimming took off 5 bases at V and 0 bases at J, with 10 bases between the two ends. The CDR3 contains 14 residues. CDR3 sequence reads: CSVQGTANTGELFF. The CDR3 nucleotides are TGCAGCGTTCAGGGGACCGCGAACACCGGGGAGCTGTTTTTT.

Here the CDR3 DNA reads TGTGCCAGCAGTTTCACAGGGAGGGTCACTGAAGCTTTCTTT. This translates into CASSFTGRVTEAFF. The J gene is TRBJ1-1, the V gene TRBV6-6, with D possibly matching TRBD1 (6 bases). V was pared by 4 bases and J by 4 bases, with 13 bases between. The CDR3 has 14 amino acids. Germline loops: CDR1 MNHNY, CDR2 SVGAGI (reference sequence).